These T cell receptor beta chains were read from a single sample in a study of CD8 T cells in ankylosing spondylitis. MiXCR, run by TCRdb on the 5' RACE reads, gives a single entry per CDR3 protein. This sample carries under 150,000 distinct CDR3 sequences, around 9.3% of them seen once, and the ten largest clones take approximately 3.4%. Sequencing was performed on blood, either unsorted or a sorted T cell fraction (not recorded which). The receptors stem from a male donor with ankylosing spondylitis or in good health (not recorded which). Both conserved end residues are part of each CDR3. The D gene is left open where the match is weak. Size is omitted from some rows. Given values are once, few, many or a class for expanded clones.

d_call: TRBD1; j_call: TRBJ2-2; v_call: TRBV7-2; clone_size: many; cdr3_nt: TGTGCCAGCAGTCTACAGGGGGCGGGGGCCGGGGAGCTGTTTTTT; cdr3_aa: CASSLQGAGAGELFF
d_call: TRBD2; j_call: TRBJ2-3; v_call: TRBV12-3/TRBV12-4; clone_size: many; cdr3_nt: TGTGCCAGCAGTTTAGTCGGACTAGCGGGAGGGCCCGGCGATACGCAGTATTTT; cdr3_aa: CASSLVGLAGGPGDTQYF
d_call: TRBD1; j_call: TRBJ1-6; v_call: TRBV4-3; clone_size: .; cdr3_nt: TGCGCCAGCAGCCCCAGGACAGGGGATTCACCCCTCCACTTT; cdr3_aa: CASSPRTGDSPLHF
d_call: .; j_call: TRBJ2-3; v_call: TRBV20-1; clone_size: .; cdr3_nt: TGCAGTGCTAGGTGGGGCGCTGACACAGATACGCAGTATTTT; cdr3_aa: CSARWGADTDTQYF
d_call: TRBD1; j_call: TRBJ1-5; v_call: TRBV5-1; clone_size: many; cdr3_nt: TGCGCCAGCAGCTTGGAAGGGGGCGCGGGCAATCAGCCCCAGCATTTT; cdr3_aa: CASSLEGGAGNQPQHF
d_call: TRBD2; j_call: TRBJ2-7; v_call: TRBV20-1; clone_size: few; cdr3_nt: TGCAGTGCTAGAGTCGGGACTAGCGGCTACGAGCAGTACTTC; cdr3_aa: CSARVGTSGYEQYF
d_call: .; j_call: TRBJ2-1; v_call: TRBV7-2; clone_size: many; cdr3_nt: TGTGCCAGCAGCTCAGACCTAGCGTCGTTGGGTGAGCAGTTCTTC; cdr3_aa: CASSSDLASLGEQFF
d_call: TRBD2; j_call: TRBJ2-1; v_call: TRBV11-2; clone_size: .; cdr3_nt: TGTGCCACCAGCTTAGGACTCTTACTAGCGGGAGGTAGTCGGTACAATGAGCAGTTCTTC; cdr3_aa: CATSLGLLLAGGSRYNEQFF
d_call: TRBD2; j_call: TRBJ2-1; v_call: TRBV29-1; clone_size: .; cdr3_nt: TGCAGCGTTGAAGGTGGGACTAGCGGGAGCAATGAGCAGTTCTTC; cdr3_aa: CSVEGGTSGSNEQFF
d_call: .; j_call: TRBJ1-5; v_call: TRBV12-3/TRBV12-4; clone_size: many; cdr3_nt: TGTGCCAGCAGTTTAGGGGGGCTTCAGCCCCAGCATTTT; cdr3_aa: CASSLGGLQPQHF
d_call: TRBD2; j_call: TRBJ2-3; v_call: TRBV12-3/TRBV12-4; clone_size: few; cdr3_nt: TGTGCCAGCAGTTTAAATTCAGCGGGGGTCACAGATACGCAGTATTTT; cdr3_aa: CASSLNSAGVTDTQYF
d_call: .; j_call: TRBJ1-4; v_call: TRBV4-1; clone_size: .; cdr3_nt: TGCGCCAGCAGCCAATTCGGCCGGGGTGAAAATGAAAAACTGTTTTTT; cdr3_aa: CASSQFGRGENEKLFF
d_call: TRBD2; j_call: TRBJ2-1; v_call: TRBV5-1; clone_size: many; cdr3_nt: TGCGCCAGCAGCCTACGGACTAGCGGGAGTGGCTATGAGCAGTTCTTC; cdr3_aa: CASSLRTSGSGYEQFF
d_call: .; j_call: TRBJ2-1; v_call: TRBV20-1; clone_size: few; cdr3_nt: TGCAGTGCCAGAGGGGCTTATGAGCAGTTCTTC; cdr3_aa: CSARGAYEQFF
d_call: TRBD1; j_call: TRBJ2-7; v_call: TRBV20-1; clone_size: few; cdr3_nt: TGCAGTGCTAGGGGGACAGGGGAATCCTACGAGCAGTACTTC; cdr3_aa: CSARGTGESYEQYF
d_call: .; j_call: TRBJ2-7; v_call: TRBV25-1; clone_size: .; cdr3_nt: TGTGCCAGCAGTGAATTATACAGTTACGAGCAGTACTTC; cdr3_aa: CASSELYSYEQYF
d_call: .; j_call: TRBJ2-2; v_call: TRBV5-1; clone_size: many; cdr3_nt: TGCGCCAGCAGCCCCATCACAGGGAGCACCGGGGAGCTGTTTTTT; cdr3_aa: CASSPITGSTGELFF
d_call: .; j_call: TRBJ1-1; v_call: TRBV29-1; clone_size: many; cdr3_nt: TGCAGCGTTGAAGCCACGGGCCAGGCGGTCGCCACTGAAGCTTTCTTT; cdr3_aa: CSVEATGQAVATEAFF
d_call: TRBD1; j_call: TRBJ1-2; v_call: TRBV5-1; clone_size: few; cdr3_nt: TGCGCCAGCAGCTCGGGACAGGGGGGTAACTATGGCTACACCTTC; cdr3_aa: CASSSGQGGNYGYTF
d_call: .; j_call: TRBJ2-2; v_call: TRBV7-2; clone_size: many; cdr3_nt: TGTGCCAGCAGCCCCCTTTACAACACCGGGGAGCTGTTTTTT; cdr3_aa: CASSPLYNTGELFF
d_call: .; j_call: TRBJ2-7; v_call: TRBV10-3; clone_size: few; cdr3_nt: TGTGCCATCAGTGAAATAGGGGGCTCCTACGAGCAGTACTTC; cdr3_aa: CAISEIGGSYEQYF
d_call: .; j_call: TRBJ2-3; v_call: TRBV7-2; clone_size: many; cdr3_nt: TGTGCCAGCAGCTTGCCCGCCACAGATACGCAGTATTTT; cdr3_aa: CASSLPATDTQYF
d_call: TRBD2; j_call: TRBJ2-1; v_call: TRBV7-2; clone_size: few; cdr3_nt: TGTGCCAGCAGCTTAGCCTTGCTAGCGGGAGTCGGAGAGCAGTTCTTC; cdr3_aa: CASSLALLAGVGEQFF
d_call: TRBD1; j_call: TRBJ2-7; v_call: TRBV28; clone_size: .; cdr3_nt: TGTGCCAGCAGACCGGGACAGATCTACGAGCAGTACTTC; cdr3_aa: CASRPGQIYEQYF
d_call: .; j_call: TRBJ2-1; v_call: TRBV20-1; clone_size: many; cdr3_nt: TGCAGTGCTAGACGAATCCGTACACTTGATGAGCAGTTCTTC; cdr3_aa: CSARRIRTLDEQFF
d_call: TRBD1; j_call: TRBJ2-7; v_call: TRBV7-2; clone_size: many; cdr3_nt: TGTGCCAGCAGCTTAAGGACAGGTGACTACGAGCAGTACTTC; cdr3_aa: CASSLRTGDYEQYF
d_call: TRBD2; j_call: TRBJ2-7; v_call: TRBV7-2; clone_size: .; cdr3_nt: TGTGCCAGCAGCCCACTAGCGGGAGGGTTGTCTTACGAGCAGTACTTC; cdr3_aa: CASSPLAGGLSYEQYF
d_call: .; j_call: TRBJ2-5; v_call: TRBV7-2; clone_size: many; cdr3_nt: TGTGCCAGCAGCCCAGTGGAGGGGACCCAGTACTTC; cdr3_aa: CASSPVEGTQYF
d_call: .; j_call: TRBJ1-2; v_call: TRBV7-8; clone_size: many; cdr3_nt: TGTGCCAGCAGCCTAGGTTGGGGGGGATATGGCTACACCTTC; cdr3_aa: CASSLGWGGYGYTF
d_call: .; j_call: TRBJ1-5; v_call: TRBV5-1; clone_size: many; cdr3_nt: TGCGCCAGCAGCTTGGCCGGCCCTCAGCCCCAGCATTTT; cdr3_aa: CASSLAGPQPQHF
d_call: .; j_call: TRBJ1-5; v_call: TRBV12-3/TRBV12-4; clone_size: many; cdr3_nt: TGTGCCAGCAGTTTCTGGGACGGGGCCCGCGATCAGCCCCAGCATTTT; cdr3_aa: CASSFWDGARDQPQHF
d_call: TRBD1; j_call: TRBJ2-1; v_call: TRBV11-1; clone_size: many; cdr3_nt: TGTGCCAGCAGCCGGACAGGGTACAATGAGCAGTTCTTC; cdr3_aa: CASSRTGYNEQFF
d_call: .; j_call: TRBJ2-3; v_call: TRBV12-3/TRBV12-4; clone_size: many; cdr3_nt: TGTGCCAGCAGTTATAAGACGAGCACAGATACGCAGTATTTT; cdr3_aa: CASSYKTSTDTQYF
d_call: TRBD2; j_call: TRBJ2-7; v_call: TRBV29-1; clone_size: many; cdr3_nt: TGCAGCGTACTAGCGGGACCGCCGTACGAGCAGTACTTC; cdr3_aa: CSVLAGPPYEQYF
d_call: .; j_call: TRBJ2-5; v_call: TRBV12-3/TRBV12-4; clone_size: many; cdr3_nt: TGTGCCAGCAGTACGGACAGCCAAGAGACCCAGTACTTC; cdr3_aa: CASSTDSQETQYF
d_call: .; j_call: TRBJ1-1; v_call: TRBV7-2; clone_size: few; cdr3_nt: TGTGCCAGCAGCTTAGTTGGGATAGAGGACACTGAAGCTTTCTTT; cdr3_aa: CASSLVGIEDTEAFF
d_call: .; j_call: TRBJ2-7; v_call: TRBV5-4; clone_size: many; cdr3_nt: TGTGCCAGCAGCAACTCAAAGGGCTCCTACGAGCAGTACTTC; cdr3_aa: CASSNSKGSYEQYF
d_call: .; j_call: TRBJ2-7; v_call: TRBV12-3/TRBV12-4; clone_size: many; cdr3_nt: TGTGCCAGCAGTCCTCAAATCTACGAGCAGTACTTC; cdr3_aa: CASSPQIYEQYF
d_call: .; j_call: TRBJ2-2; v_call: TRBV5-1; clone_size: many; cdr3_nt: TGCGCCAGCAGCTTGTTCTTGAACACCGGGGAGCTGTTTTTT; cdr3_aa: CASSLFLNTGELFF
d_call: .; j_call: TRBJ2-3; v_call: TRBV7-2; clone_size: few; cdr3_nt: TGTGCCAGCAGCCAAGGGGGGCTAACGAGCACAGATACGCAGTATTTT; cdr3_aa: CASSQGGLTSTDTQYF
d_call: .; j_call: TRBJ2-3; v_call: TRBV7-3; clone_size: few; cdr3_nt: TGTGCCAGCAGTTTGACGACACTCAACACAGATACGCAGTATTTT; cdr3_aa: CASSLTTLNTDTQYF
d_call: .; j_call: TRBJ2-1; v_call: TRBV7-7; clone_size: .; cdr3_nt: TGTGCTAGCAGCTTAGAGGTGGGGACGGAGCAGTTCTTC; cdr3_aa: CASSLEVGTEQFF
d_call: .; j_call: TRBJ2-5; v_call: TRBV3-1; clone_size: many; cdr3_nt: TGTGCCAGCAGCCAAGGGGTCACGAGTGCCCAGTACTTC; cdr3_aa: CASSQGVTSAQYF
d_call: TRBD2; j_call: TRBJ2-1; v_call: TRBV7-2; clone_size: many; cdr3_nt: TGTGCCAGCAGCTTATTTAGCGGGAGTAACACTGAGCAGTTCTTC; cdr3_aa: CASSLFSGSNTEQFF
d_call: TRBD1; j_call: TRBJ1-4; v_call: TRBV20-1; clone_size: many; cdr3_nt: TGCAGTGCTAGAACCCGGACAGGAGAATACGAAAAACTGTTTTTT; cdr3_aa: CSARTRTGEYEKLFF
d_call: TRBD1; j_call: TRBJ2-2; v_call: TRBV6-1; clone_size: many; cdr3_nt: TGTGCCAGCAGAAAAAAGAGGACAGGGGGTCGAACCGGGGAGCTGTTTTTT; cdr3_aa: CASRKKRTGGRTGELFF
d_call: .; j_call: TRBJ2-7; v_call: TRBV20-1; clone_size: many; cdr3_nt: TGCAGTGCTAGGGATAATTCATACGAGCAGTACTTC; cdr3_aa: CSARDNSYEQYF
d_call: TRBD1; j_call: TRBJ2-5; v_call: TRBV29-1; clone_size: few; cdr3_nt: TGCAGCACCAGGGACAGGGAGTTAGAGACCCAGTACTTC; cdr3_aa: CSTRDRELETQYF
d_call: .; j_call: TRBJ2-3; v_call: TRBV7-9; clone_size: many; cdr3_nt: TGTGCCAGCCTCGGGACTTTGGAGGGTACGCAGTATTTT; cdr3_aa: CASLGTLEGTQYF
d_call: .; j_call: TRBJ2-1; v_call: TRBV7-2; clone_size: .; cdr3_nt: TGTGCCAGCAGCCCGGGCGGCAGGGAAGCCTACAATGAGCAGTTCTTC; cdr3_aa: CASSPGGREAYNEQFF
d_call: TRBD1; j_call: TRBJ2-7; v_call: TRBV4-3; clone_size: many; cdr3_nt: TGCGCCAGCAGCCAAGATAGGGGACAGGGCTACGAGCAGTACTTC; cdr3_aa: CASSQDRGQGYEQYF
d_call: .; j_call: TRBJ1-1; v_call: TRBV24-1; clone_size: many; cdr3_nt: TGTGCCACCAGTGATTTGACGGGACCAGCTTTCTTT; cdr3_aa: CATSDLTGPAFF
d_call: TRBD2; j_call: TRBJ2-1; v_call: TRBV5-1; clone_size: few; cdr3_nt: TGCGCCAGCAGACCCCTCACTAGCGGCCGATCGGATGAGCAGTTCTTC; cdr3_aa: CASRPLTSGRSDEQFF
d_call: TRBD2; j_call: TRBJ2-5; v_call: TRBV7-2; clone_size: .; cdr3_nt: TGTGCCAGCAGCTTCGGACTAGCGGGAGGAGAGACCCAGTACTTC; cdr3_aa: CASSFGLAGGETQYF
d_call: TRBD1; j_call: TRBJ1-2; v_call: TRBV5-1; clone_size: many; cdr3_nt: TGCGCCAGCAGCTCCGGGACAGGGTCGACGGACTATGGCTACACCTTC; cdr3_aa: CASSSGTGSTDYGYTF
d_call: TRBD2; j_call: TRBJ2-5; v_call: TRBV20-1; clone_size: many; cdr3_nt: TGCAGTGCTACCGGACTAGCGGAAGAAACCCAGTACTTC; cdr3_aa: CSATGLAEETQYF
d_call: .; j_call: TRBJ2-2; v_call: TRBV18; clone_size: few; cdr3_nt: TGTGCCAGCTCAAGGTCGACACCCTTGAACACCGGGGAGCTGTTTTTT; cdr3_aa: CASSRSTPLNTGELFF